This entry describes one TCR beta chain. This sample is drawn from a study of blood T cell repertoires in COVID-19. Study in general: COVID-19 samples collected from the United States, Italy and Spain covered acute and convalescent phases.

From germline, CDR1 is ENHRY and CDR2 SYGVKD. This CDR3 is built from 13 residues. Trimming removed 6 bases from V and 1 base from J, with 9 bases in between. The data were produced by immunoSEQ multiplex PCR, yet TCRdb's version contains in-frame clones alone and is incomplete. The sample contains over 140,000 clones, 80% to 85% of which appear only once. The receptor was derived from a woman aged 60-75 years with acute or convalescent COVID-19. Sequences were obtained from peripheral blood. The rearrangement joins TRBV10-3 to TRBJ1-1; perhaps TRBD1 as D (6 bases). In DNA, the CDR3 is TGTGCCATCAGGCCAGGGGCGAACACTGAAGCTTTCTTT. Protein product: CAIRPGANTEAFF.